Listed below are T cell receptor beta chains from one sample, sequenced in a study of blood T cell repertoires in COVID-19. Profiling relied on immunoSEQ multiplex PCR, and the TCRdb table lists in-frame clones only, not all of them. The table lists 70,000 to 95,000 clones, roughly 89% of them singletons. Sequenced sample: peripheral blood. The receptors shown here come from a woman older than 75 with active COVID-19. CDR3s include the opening cysteine and the closing phenylalanine or tryptophan. The D gene is left open where the match is weak. Expanded clones are given a class, and other clones once, few, many or no size at all.

d_call: -; j_call: TRBJ1-6; v_call: TRBV5-6; clone_size: -; cdr3_aa: CASSPRRNNSPLHF; cdr3_nt: TGTGCCAGCAGCCCCCGGAGAAATAATTCACCCCTCCACTTT
d_call: TRBD1; j_call: TRBJ2-5; v_call: TRBV5-1; clone_size: -; cdr3_aa: CASSWLQGPETQYF; cdr3_nt: TGCGCCAGCAGCTGGCTACAGGGGCCGGAGACCCAGTACTTC
d_call: -; j_call: TRBJ1-2; v_call: TRBV12-3/TRBV12-4; clone_size: -; cdr3_aa: CASRQNYGYTF; cdr3_nt: TGTGCCAGCAGACAGAACTATGGCTACACCTTC
d_call: TRBD1; j_call: TRBJ1-2; v_call: TRBV7-6; clone_size: -; cdr3_aa: CASSFLSGTDFYGYTF; cdr3_nt: TGTGCCAGCAGCTTCCTTTCAGGGACAGACTTTTATGGCTACACCTTC
d_call: -; j_call: TRBJ2-2; v_call: TRBV19; clone_size: -; cdr3_aa: CASSPGRRTGELFF; cdr3_nt: TGTGCCAGTAGCCCAGGGCGTAGGACCGGGGAGCTGTTTTTT
d_call: -; j_call: TRBJ1-1; v_call: TRBV18; clone_size: -; cdr3_aa: CASSPSSGAGTEAFF; cdr3_nt: TGTGCCAGCTCACCATCTTCAGGGGCCGGCACTGAAGCTTTCTTT
d_call: TRBD1; j_call: TRBJ2-7; v_call: TRBV3-1/TRBV3-2; clone_size: -; cdr3_aa: CASSQVKAGGHEQYF; cdr3_nt: TGTGCCAGCAGCCAAGTTAAGGCAGGGGGTCACGAGCAGTACTTC
d_call: TRBD2; j_call: TRBJ2-5; v_call: TRBV9; clone_size: -; cdr3_aa: CASSADGLAEETQYF; cdr3_nt: TGTGCCAGCAGCGCCGACGGACTAGCGGAAGAGACCCAGTACTTC
d_call: TRBD2; j_call: TRBJ2-1; v_call: TRBV6-5; clone_size: few; cdr3_aa: CASSRRGRSYNEQFF; cdr3_nt: TGTGCCAGCAGTCGCCGCGGGAGGTCCTACAATGAGCAGTTCTTC
d_call: -; j_call: TRBJ2-3; v_call: TRBV7-2; clone_size: once; cdr3_aa: CASSLAGATPSQDTQYF; cdr3_nt: TGTGCCAGCAGCTTAGCGGGAGCTACCCCTTCCCAAGATACGCAGTATTTT
d_call: TRBD1; j_call: TRBJ2-2; v_call: TRBV5-1; clone_size: -; cdr3_aa: CATQGIDTGELFF; cdr3_nt: TGCGCCACACAGGGGATCGACACCGGGGAGCTGTTTTTT
d_call: TRBD2; j_call: TRBJ2-1; v_call: TRBV6-2/TRBV6-3; clone_size: -; cdr3_aa: CASSYSASGSGQFF; cdr3_nt: TGTGCCAGCAGTTACTCGGCTAGCGGGAGTGGGCAGTTCTTC
d_call: -; j_call: TRBJ1-5; v_call: TRBV2; clone_size: -; cdr3_aa: CASSSTGYSNQPQHF; cdr3_nt: TGTGCCAGCAGTTCTACGGGGTATAGCAATCAGCCCCAGCATTTT
d_call: TRBD1; j_call: TRBJ1-2; v_call: TRBV28; clone_size: few; cdr3_aa: CASRGTGRFHFNYGYTF; cdr3_nt: TGTGCCAGCAGGGGGACAGGACGATTCCATTTTAACTATGGCTACACCTTC
d_call: -; j_call: TRBJ1-1; v_call: TRBV5-4; clone_size: -; cdr3_aa: CASSLGQMNTEAFF; cdr3_nt: TGTGCCAGCAGTCTCGGACAAATGAACACTGAAGCTTTCTTT
d_call: TRBD1; j_call: TRBJ2-7; v_call: TRBV2; clone_size: -; cdr3_aa: CASRRDRGAQDEQYF; cdr3_nt: TGTGCCAGCAGACGAGACAGGGGTGCTCAGGACGAGCAGTACTTC
d_call: TRBD1; j_call: TRBJ2-2; v_call: TRBV4-1; clone_size: -; cdr3_aa: CASSQGRDRATGELFF; cdr3_nt: TGCGCCAGCAGCCAAGGACGGGACAGGGCCACCGGGGAGCTGTTTTTT
d_call: -; j_call: TRBJ1-1; v_call: TRBV18; clone_size: -; cdr3_aa: CASSPDAGELGDTEAFF; cdr3_nt: TGTGCCAGCTCACCAGACGCAGGGGAGCTTGGGGACACTGAAGCTTTCTTT
d_call: TRBD2; j_call: TRBJ2-5; v_call: TRBV11-2; clone_size: -; cdr3_aa: CASSLSSGRARETQYF; cdr3_nt: TGTGCCAGCAGCTTAAGTAGCGGGAGGGCCCGGGAGACCCAGTACTTC
d_call: TRBD2; j_call: TRBJ2-1; v_call: TRBV5-4; clone_size: once; cdr3_aa: CASSLGILAGRHEQFF; cdr3_nt: TGTGCCAGCAGCTTGGGAATCCTAGCGGGAAGACATGAGCAGTTCTTC
d_call: -; j_call: TRBJ1-3; v_call: TRBV5-1; clone_size: few; cdr3_aa: CASSLGDGAAGGNTIYF; cdr3_nt: TGCGCCAGCAGCTTGGGTGATGGAGCAGCGGGTGGAAACACCATATATTTT
d_call: TRBD1; j_call: TRBJ1-2; v_call: TRBV5-3; clone_size: -; cdr3_aa: CARSLGQGGPWDGYTF; cdr3_nt: TGTGCCAGAAGCTTGGGACAGGGGGGCCCTTGGGATGGCTACACCTTC
d_call: -; j_call: TRBJ2-5; v_call: TRBV18; clone_size: -; cdr3_aa: CASSPPSSSQETQYF; cdr3_nt: TGTGCCAGCTCACCACCCTCTTCCTCCCAAGAGACCCAGTACTTC
d_call: TRBD2; j_call: TRBJ2-3; v_call: TRBV6-2/TRBV6-3; clone_size: -; cdr3_aa: CASSYGLAGGPGDTQYF; cdr3_nt: TGTGCCAGCAGTTACGGACTAGCGGGAGGGCCGGGAGATACGCAGTATTTT
d_call: -; j_call: TRBJ2-2; v_call: TRBV28; clone_size: -; cdr3_aa: CASRPRIRNGELFF; cdr3_nt: TGTGCCAGCCGACCGAGGATACGGAACGGGGAGCTGTTTTTT
d_call: -; j_call: TRBJ1-1; v_call: TRBV27; clone_size: -; cdr3_aa: CASSFRGLTEAFF; cdr3_nt: TGTGCCAGCAGTTTCCGGGGTCTTACTGAAGCTTTCTTT
d_call: -; j_call: TRBJ2-3; v_call: TRBV4-1; clone_size: -; cdr3_aa: CASSQGSRLDTQYF; cdr3_nt: TGCGCCAGCAGCCAAGGGTCTCGACTCGATACGCAGTATTTT
d_call: TRBD2; j_call: TRBJ2-7; v_call: TRBV28; clone_size: few; cdr3_aa: CASSYQKDSGSFAYEQYF; cdr3_nt: TGTGCCAGCAGTTACCAAAAGGATAGCGGGAGCTTTGCCTACGAGCAGTACTTC
d_call: TRBD1; j_call: TRBJ2-5; v_call: TRBV24-1; clone_size: -; cdr3_aa: CATSDWPPGQVETQYF; cdr3_nt: TGTGCCACCAGTGATTGGCCCCCGGGACAGGTAGAGACCCAGTACTTC
d_call: -; j_call: TRBJ1-5; v_call: TRBV7-9; clone_size: -; cdr3_aa: CASSPGGNQPQHF; cdr3_nt: TGTGCCAGCAGCCCGGGGGGCAATCAGCCCCAGCATTTT
d_call: TRBD2; j_call: TRBJ2-1; v_call: TRBV7-3; clone_size: once; cdr3_aa: CASSSPAGNNEQFF; cdr3_nt: TGTGCCAGCAGCTCCCCAGCGGGAAACAATGAGCAGTTCTTC
d_call: -; j_call: TRBJ2-3; v_call: TRBV30; clone_size: once; cdr3_aa: CAWSAGTSTDTQYF; cdr3_nt: TGTGCCTGGAGTGCCGGGACTAGCACAGATACGCAGTATTTT
d_call: -; j_call: TRBJ2-7; v_call: TRBV14; clone_size: -; cdr3_aa: CASSQTGSRSYEQYF; cdr3_nt: TGTGCCAGCAGCCAAACGGGTTCGAGATCCTACGAGCAGTACTTC